Shown below are 5 T cell receptor beta chains from a single sample sequenced in a study of T cells in Graves' hyperthyroidism and ophthalmopathy. RNA transcripts yielded amplified TCR beta CDR3 regions. HTBI primers were the set used in a first-round RT-PCR of the TCR CDR3. TCRdb used MiXCR to reprocess the multiplex PCR reads, holding one entry per CDR3 protein. The sample has roughly 280,000 distinct CDR3 sequences, over 20% seen once. Sequenced: blood. Source of these receptors: a man aged 30 to 45 with Graves' ophthalmopathy.

The rearrangement joins TRBV2 to TRBJ2-3, with 8 bases matching TRBD2. Germline V gene sequence: CDR1 SNHLY, CDR2 FYNNEI. The CDR3 loop spans 16 amino acids. After removal of 8 bases from V and 2 bases from J, the junction contained 12 bases not matched to a gene. As DNA, the CDR3 is TGTGCCAGCGCTGGTAGCGGGATCCGGATCACAGATACGCAGTATTTT. Protein: CASAGSGIRITDTQYF.

The V gene is TRBV20-1, the J gene TRBJ2-5; D is ambiguous. Germline V CDR1 and CDR2: DFQATT, SNEGSKA (reference sequence). CDR3 length: 14 residues. V shed 1 base and J shed 8 bases, with 17 bases lying between them. CDR3 sequence (DNA): TGCAGTGCTAGAGGCGAGATCCCGAGAAACACCCAGTACTTC. Its translation: CSARGEIPRNTQYF.

The rearrangement joins TRBV25-1 to TRBJ2-7, with TRBD1 matching 10 bases. The ends lost 7 bases at V and 1 base at J; junction bases unmatched: 7. Germline V gene sequence: CDR1 MGHDK, CDR2 SYGVNS. This CDR3 comprises 15 residues. In DNA form, the CDR3 reads TGTGCCAGCATGGGTTGGGGACAGGGGTCCTACGAGCAGTACTTC. Amino acid sequence: CASMGWGQGSYEQYF.

This clonotype has ten or more counts. V usage is TRBV28 and J usage is TRBJ2-3; TRBD1 might be the D (6 bases). The CDR3 spans 15 residues. Germline loops: CDR1 MDHEN, CDR2 SYDVKM. Trimming removed 5 bases from V and 1 base from J, with 13 bases in between. The CDR3 nucleotides are TGTGCCAGCAGTCCTTTGGGGGCTGGCACAGATACGCAGTATTTT. Amino acid sequence: CASSPLGAGTDTQYF. Full variable domain (missing parts from reference TRBV28 and TRBJ2-3): DVKVTQSSRYLVKRTGEKVFLECVQDMDHENMFWYRQDPGLGLRLIYFSYDVKMKEKGDIPEGYSVSREKKERFSLILESASTNQTSMYLCASSPLGAGTDTQYFGPGTRLTVL.

This clonotype was detected a few times. This chain links TRBV5-1 with TRBJ1-2, with D perhaps TRBD1 (6 bases). Per germline, CDR1 SGHRS and CDR2 YFSETQ. The V gene lost 2 bases and the J gene lost 3 bases, with 20 bases spanning the gap. This CDR3 is 17 amino acids long. Here the CDR3 reads CASSFPPGRGSDYGYTF. Here the CDR3 DNA reads TGCGCCAGCAGCTTCCCTCCGGGCAGGGGAAGTGACTATGGCTACACCTTC.